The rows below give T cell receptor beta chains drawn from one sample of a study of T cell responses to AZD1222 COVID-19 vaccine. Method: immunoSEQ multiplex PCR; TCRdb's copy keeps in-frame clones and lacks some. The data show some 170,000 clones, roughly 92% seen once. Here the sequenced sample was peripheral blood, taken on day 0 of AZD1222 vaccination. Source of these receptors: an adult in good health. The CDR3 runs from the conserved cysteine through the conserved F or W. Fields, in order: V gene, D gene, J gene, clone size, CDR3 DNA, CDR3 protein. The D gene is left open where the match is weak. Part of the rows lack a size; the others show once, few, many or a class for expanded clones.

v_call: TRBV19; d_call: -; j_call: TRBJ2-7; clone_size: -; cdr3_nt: TGTGCCAGTAGTATAGGGGGGAGTTACGAGCAGTACTTC; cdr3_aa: CASSIGGSYEQYF
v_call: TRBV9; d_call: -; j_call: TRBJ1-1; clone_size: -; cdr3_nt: TGTGCCAGCAGCGTAGCGGGGTGGACTATGAACACTGAAGCTTTCTTT; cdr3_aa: CASSVAGWTMNTEAFF
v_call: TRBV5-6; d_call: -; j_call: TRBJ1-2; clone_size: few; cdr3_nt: TGTGCCAGCAGCTTGGCACAGGGAGGTGGCTACACCTTC; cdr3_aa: CASSLAQGGGYTF
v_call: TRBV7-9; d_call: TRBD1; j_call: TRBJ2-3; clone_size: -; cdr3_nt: TGTGCCAGCAGCTTGGGGGACAGGGGACCAGATACGCAGTATTTT; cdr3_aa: CASSLGDRGPDTQYF
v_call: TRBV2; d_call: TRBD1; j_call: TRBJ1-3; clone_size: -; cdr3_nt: TGTGCCAGCAGTGAGGCATCGCAAGGCTGGACAGGGGGAAAAGGAAACACCATATATTTT; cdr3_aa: CASSEASQGWTGGKGNTIYF
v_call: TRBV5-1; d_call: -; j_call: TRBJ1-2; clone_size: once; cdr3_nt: TGCGCCAGCAGCTTGGGCGAGTCAGGCTATGGCTACACCTTC; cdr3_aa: CASSLGESGYGYTF
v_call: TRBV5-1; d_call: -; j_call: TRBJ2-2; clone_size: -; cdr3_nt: TGCGCCAGCAGGTTGCGGACAGCGAACACCGGGGAGCTGTTTTTT; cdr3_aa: CASRLRTANTGELFF
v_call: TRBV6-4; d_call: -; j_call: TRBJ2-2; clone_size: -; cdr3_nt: TGTGCCAGTTCTAGGGGGAACACCGGGGAGCTGTTTTTT; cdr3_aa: CASSRGNTGELFF
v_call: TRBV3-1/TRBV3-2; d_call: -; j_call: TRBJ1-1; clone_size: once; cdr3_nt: TGTGCCAGCAGCCCAAACGCGGGTCCGGAAGCTTTCTTT; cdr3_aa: CASSPNAGPEAFF
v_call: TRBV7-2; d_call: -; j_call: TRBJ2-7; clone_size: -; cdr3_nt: TGTGCCAGCAGCTTACTAGTCTACGAGCAGTACTTC; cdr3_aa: CASSLLVYEQYF
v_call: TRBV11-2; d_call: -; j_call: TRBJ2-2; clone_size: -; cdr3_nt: TGTGCCAGCAGTCCTTTTAGTGGGGCAGGGAACACCGGGGAGCTGTTTTTT; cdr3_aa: CASSPFSGAGNTGELFF
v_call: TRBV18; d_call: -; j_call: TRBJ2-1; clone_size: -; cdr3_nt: TGTGCCAGCTCACCCAGCAGCTCCTACAATGAGCAGTTCTTC; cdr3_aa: CASSPSSSYNEQFF
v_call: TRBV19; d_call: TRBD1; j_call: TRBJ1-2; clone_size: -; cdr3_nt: TGTGCCAGTAGTCCGGGACAGGGGAACTATGGCTACACCTTC; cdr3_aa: CASSPGQGNYGYTF
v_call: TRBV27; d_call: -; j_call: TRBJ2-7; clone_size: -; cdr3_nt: TGTGCCAGCAGTTTAGGGGGGACCCCCATTCTGGAGTACGAGCAGTACTTC; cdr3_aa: CASSLGGTPILEYEQYF
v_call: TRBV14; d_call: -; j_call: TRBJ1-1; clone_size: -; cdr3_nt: TGTGCCAGCAGCCAAGTCCCAGGGACTGAAGCTTTCTTT; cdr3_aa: CASSQVPGTEAFF
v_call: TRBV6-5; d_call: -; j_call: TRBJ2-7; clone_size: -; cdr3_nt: TGTGCCAGCAGTTACTCACAGACAGCCTCCTACGAGCAGTACTTC; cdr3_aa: CASSYSQTASYEQYF
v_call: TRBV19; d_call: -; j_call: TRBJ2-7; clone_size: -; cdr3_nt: TGTGCCAGTAGTATAGCCCACACCGGGGCCTCCTACGAGCAGTACTTC; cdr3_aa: CASSIAHTGASYEQYF
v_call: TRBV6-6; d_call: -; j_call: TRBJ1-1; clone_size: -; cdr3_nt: TGTGCCACCGCGGGACCCTTGAACACTGAAGCTTTCTTT; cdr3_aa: CATAGPLNTEAFF
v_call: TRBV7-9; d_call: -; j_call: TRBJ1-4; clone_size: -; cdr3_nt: TGTGCCAGCAGCTTAGTGGGGGAGAGGGATGAAAAACTGTTTTTT; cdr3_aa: CASSLVGERDEKLFF
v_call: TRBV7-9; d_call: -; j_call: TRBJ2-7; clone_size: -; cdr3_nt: TGTGCCAGCAGCCTGGACTACGAGCAGTACTTC; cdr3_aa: CASSLDYEQYF
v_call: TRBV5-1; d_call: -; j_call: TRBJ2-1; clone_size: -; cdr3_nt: TGCGCCAGCAGCTTGGCCGGGACCGACTACAATGAGCAGTTCTTC; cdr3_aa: CASSLAGTDYNEQFF
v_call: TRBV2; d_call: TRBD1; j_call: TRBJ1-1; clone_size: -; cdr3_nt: TGTGCCAGCAGTAAGGGGACAGCTTTGAACACTGAAGCTTTCTTT; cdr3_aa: CASSKGTALNTEAFF
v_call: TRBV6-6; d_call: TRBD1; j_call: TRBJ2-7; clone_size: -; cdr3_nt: TGTGCCAGCAGTTTCAGACAGGGGTCCTACGAGCAGTACTTC; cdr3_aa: CASSFRQGSYEQYF
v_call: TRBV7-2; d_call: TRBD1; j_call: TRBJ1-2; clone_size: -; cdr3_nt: TGTGCCAGCAGCTTAGCCGTGACAGGGGGCGATGGCTACACCTTC; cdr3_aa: CASSLAVTGGDGYTF
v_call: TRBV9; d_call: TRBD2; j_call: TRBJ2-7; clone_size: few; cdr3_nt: TGTGCCAGCAGCGTAGGGGGACTAAACTCCTACGAGCAGTACTTC; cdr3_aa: CASSVGGLNSYEQYF
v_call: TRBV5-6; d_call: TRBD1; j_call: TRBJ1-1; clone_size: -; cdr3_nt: TGTGCCAGCAGCTTGAGGACGGGACAGGGCACTGAAGCTTTCTTT; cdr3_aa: CASSLRTGQGTEAFF
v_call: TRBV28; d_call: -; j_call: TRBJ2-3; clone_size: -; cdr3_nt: TGTGCCAGCAGTTTAGATAGTAAGGATACGCAGTATTTT; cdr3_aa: CASSLDSKDTQYF
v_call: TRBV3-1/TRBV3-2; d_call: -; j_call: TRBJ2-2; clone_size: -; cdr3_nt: TGTGCCAGCAGCCCACTGATCACCGGGGAGCTGTTTTTT; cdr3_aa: CASSPLITGELFF
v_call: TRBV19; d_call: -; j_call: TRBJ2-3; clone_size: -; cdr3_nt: TGTGCCAGTAGTGTGGAGGGGGCCTACGATACGCAGTATTTT; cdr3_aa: CASSVEGAYDTQYF
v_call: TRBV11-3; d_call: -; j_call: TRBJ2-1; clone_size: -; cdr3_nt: TGTGCCAGCAGCCCACCCGGGGGATCCTACAATGAGCAGTTCTTC; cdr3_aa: CASSPPGGSYNEQFF
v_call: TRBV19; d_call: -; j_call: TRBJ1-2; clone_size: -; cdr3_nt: TGTGCCAGTAGTATAGAATTGAGGGGAGGCTACACCTTC; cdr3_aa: CASSIELRGGYTF
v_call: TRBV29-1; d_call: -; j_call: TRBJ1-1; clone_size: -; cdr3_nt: TGCAGCGTTTCCGGGATGCTGAACACTGAAGCTTTCTTT; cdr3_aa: CSVSGMLNTEAFF
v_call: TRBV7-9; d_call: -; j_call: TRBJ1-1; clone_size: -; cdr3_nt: TGTGCCAGCAGCGCAAAGTCAGGGGCATACACTGAAGCTTTCTTT; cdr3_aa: CASSAKSGAYTEAFF
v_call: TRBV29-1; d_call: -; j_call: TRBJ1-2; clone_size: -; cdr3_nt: TGCAGCGTTGTGCATTGGGGGGCGGAGGATGGCTACACCTTC; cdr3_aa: CSVVHWGAEDGYTF
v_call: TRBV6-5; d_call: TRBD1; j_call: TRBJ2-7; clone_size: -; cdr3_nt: TGTGCCAGCAGTCTGGGGACAGGGACGATCTACGAGCAGTACTTC; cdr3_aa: CASSLGTGTIYEQYF
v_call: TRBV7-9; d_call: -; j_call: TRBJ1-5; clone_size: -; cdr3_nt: TGTGCCAGCAGCCCTGGACTGATCGGCAATCAGCCCCAGCATTTT; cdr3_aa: CASSPGLIGNQPQHF
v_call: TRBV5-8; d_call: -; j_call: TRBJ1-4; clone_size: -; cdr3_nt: TGTGCCAGCAGCTTGGGGAGAGTTGCAACTAATGAAAAACTGTTTTTT; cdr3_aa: CASSLGRVATNEKLFF
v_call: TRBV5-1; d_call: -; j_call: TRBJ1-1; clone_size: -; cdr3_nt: TGCGCCAGCAGCAGGCAGCTGAACACTGAAGCTTTCTTT; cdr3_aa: CASSRQLNTEAFF
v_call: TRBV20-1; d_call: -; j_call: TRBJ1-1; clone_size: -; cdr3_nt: TGCAGTGCTGGTGGGGGGCTGAACACTGAAGCTTTCTTT; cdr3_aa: CSAGGGLNTEAFF
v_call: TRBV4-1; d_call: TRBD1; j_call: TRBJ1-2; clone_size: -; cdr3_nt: TGCGCCAGCAGCCAAGAACAGGGGAACTATGGCTACACCTTC; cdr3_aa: CASSQEQGNYGYTF
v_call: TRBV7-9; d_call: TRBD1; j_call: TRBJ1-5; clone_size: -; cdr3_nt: TGTGCCAGCAGCTTAGTGGCAGGGGGTAGCAATCAGCCCCAGCATTTT; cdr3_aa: CASSLVAGGSNQPQHF
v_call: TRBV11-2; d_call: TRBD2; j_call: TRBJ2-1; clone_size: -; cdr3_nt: TGTGCCAGCAGCCCGACTAGCGGGAGTCCTGGTGAGCAGTTCTTC; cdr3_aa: CASSPTSGSPGEQFF
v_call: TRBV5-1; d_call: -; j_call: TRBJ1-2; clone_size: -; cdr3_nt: TGCGCCAGCAGCTTATGGGGACATCCTCCCTATGGCTACACCTTC; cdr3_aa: CASSLWGHPPYGYTF
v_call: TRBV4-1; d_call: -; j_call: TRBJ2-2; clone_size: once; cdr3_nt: TGCGCCAGCAGCCAAGTCACAGCCACCGGGGAGCTGTTTTTT; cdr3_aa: CASSQVTATGELFF
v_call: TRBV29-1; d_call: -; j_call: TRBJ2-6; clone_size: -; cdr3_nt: TGCAGCGTGGCATCCGGGGCCAACGTCCTGACTTTC; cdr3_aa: CSVASGANVLTF
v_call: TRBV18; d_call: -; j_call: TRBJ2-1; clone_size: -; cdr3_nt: TGTGCCAGCTCACCACCTTTCGAACGCACCAATGAGCAGTTCTTC; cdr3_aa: CASSPPFERTNEQFF
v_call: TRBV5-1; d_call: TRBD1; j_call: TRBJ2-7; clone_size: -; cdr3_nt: TGCGCCAGCAGCCCGCTACAGGGGTACGAGCAGTACTTC; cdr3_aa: CASSPLQGYEQYF
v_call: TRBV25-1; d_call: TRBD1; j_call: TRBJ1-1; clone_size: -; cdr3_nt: TGTGCCAGCAAAAGTACTAACAGGGGCGGCACTGAAGCTTTCTTT; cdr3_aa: CASKSTNRGGTEAFF
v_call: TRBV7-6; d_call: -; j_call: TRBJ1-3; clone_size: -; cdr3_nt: TGTGCCAGCAGCTTAGGCCACTCTGGAAACACCATATATTTT; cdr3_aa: CASSLGHSGNTIYF
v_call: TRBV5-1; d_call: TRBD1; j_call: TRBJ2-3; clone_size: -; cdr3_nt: TGCGCCAGCAGCCCCCAAGGACAGGGGGGAGGCACAGATACGCAGTATTTT; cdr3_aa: CASSPQGQGGGTDTQYF
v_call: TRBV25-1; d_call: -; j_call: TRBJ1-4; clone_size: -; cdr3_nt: TGTGCCAGCAGTGAAATCCTGGGACACAGACCAACTAATGAAAAACTGTTTTTT; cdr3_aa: CASSEILGHRPTNEKLFF
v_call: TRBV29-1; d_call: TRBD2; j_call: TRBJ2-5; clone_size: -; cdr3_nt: TGCAGCTCCGGTGACGGGGGGGAGACCCAGTACTTC; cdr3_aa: CSSGDGGETQYF
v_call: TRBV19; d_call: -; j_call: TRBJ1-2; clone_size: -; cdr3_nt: TGTGCCAGTAGTATTGGAGGGGGGGCTGGTGGCTACACCTTC; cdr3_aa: CASSIGGGAGGYTF
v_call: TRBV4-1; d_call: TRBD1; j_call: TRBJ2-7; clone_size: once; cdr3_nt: TGCGCCAGCAGCCAAGCCCCGGACAGGCGGACCTACGAGCAGTACTTC; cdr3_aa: CASSQAPDRRTYEQYF
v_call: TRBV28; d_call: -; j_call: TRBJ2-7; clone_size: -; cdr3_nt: TGTGCCAGCAGCCTCTTGACAGATCAGCCCCTGGGCGAGCAGTACTTC; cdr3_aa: CASSLLTDQPLGEQYF
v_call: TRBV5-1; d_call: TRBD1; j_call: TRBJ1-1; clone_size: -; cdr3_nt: TGCGCCAGCTGGGACAGAAGAATCACTGAAGCTTTCTTT; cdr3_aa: CASWDRRITEAFF
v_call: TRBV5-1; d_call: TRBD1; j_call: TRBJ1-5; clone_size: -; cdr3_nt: TGCGCCAGCAGCTTGGGCGACTCGACAGGGGGCTTTCAGCCCCAGCATTTT; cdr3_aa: CASSLGDSTGGFQPQHF